The 16 T cell receptor beta chains listed next were all sequenced from one sample in a study of blood T cell repertoires in COVID-19. The assay was immunoSEQ multiplex PCR, and TCRdb's table has in-frame clones only and misses some. The table lists over 70,000 clones, almost 85% of them singletons. Sequencing was carried out using peripheral blood. Every receptor here comes from a man between 60 and 70 years old with acute or convalescent COVID-19.

The V gene is TRBV30, the J gene TRBJ2-1; tentatively, D is TRBD2 (6 bases). Germline CDR1 GTSNPN, CDR2 SVGIG (reference sequence). V lost 2 bases to trimming and J lost 8 bases, with 16 bases between them. This CDR3 has 14 amino acids. CDR3 bases: TGTGCCTGGAGTATCGGGACTGTTATGGATGAGCAGTTCTTC. Translation gives CAWSIGTVMDEQFF.

This clone has just a few counts. For the CDR3, the DNA is TGTGCCAGCGGTTCTAGCGGGGGAATTGATACGCAGTATTTT. As protein: CASGSSGGIDTQYF. This chain joins TRBV6-5 and TRBJ2-3; TRBD2 matches at 10 bases. J was trimmed by 6 bases and V by 8 bases; bases with no gene match: 8. CDR3 length: 14 amino acids. Germline V gene data show CDR1 as MNHEY and CDR2 as SVGAGI.

The chain couples TRBV19 to TRBJ2-2, with D unresolved. From germline, CDR1 is LNHDA and CDR2 SQIVND (reference sequence). CDR3 length: 14 amino acids. Trimming stripped 7 bases from V and 2 bases from J, with 11 bases between. This CDR3 is CASTGLLNTGELFF. The DNA of the CDR3 is TGTGCCAGTACTGGGCTACTCAACACCGGGGAGCTGTTTTTT.

J is TRBJ2-7 and V is TRBV10-3; 7 nucleotides agree with TRBD1. This CDR3 contains 14 residues. Per germline, CDR1 ENHRY and CDR2 SYGVKD. Germline trimming cut 7 bases from V and 2 bases from J; bases unmatched to any gene: 8. The CDR3 reads CAINPGTATYEQYF. The CDR3 coding sequence is TGTGCCATCAACCCCGGGACAGCAACCTACGAGCAGTACTTC.

This clone showed up just once. CDR3 DNA: TGTGCCAGCAGCCCGGGACAGGGGTATTTGGAGACCCAGTACTTC. Translating it yields CASSPGQGYLETQYF. The chain carries TRBV7-2 and TRBJ2-5; TRBD1 aligns across 10 bases. This CDR3 has 15 residues. The germline V gene encodes CDR1 SGHTA and CDR2 FQGNSA. V lost 5 bases, J lost 5 bases, and 8 bases stayed unmatched. Full variable domain (outside the CDR3, taken from reference TRBV7-2 and TRBJ2-5): GAGVSQSPSNKVTEKGKDVELRCDPISGHTALYWYRQSLGQGLEFLIYFQGNSAPDKSGLPSDRFSAERTGGSVSTLTIQRTQQEDSAVYLCASSPGQGYLETQYFGPGTRLLVL.

V usage is TRBV10-1 and J usage is TRBJ2-3; D uncertain. This CDR3 region has 11 residues. CDR1 is WNHNN and CDR2 is SYGVQD in the germline V gene (reference sequence). The V end lost 3 bases, the J end lost 7 bases, and 5 bases lay between the germline ends. The CDR3 region has the DNA TGCGCCAGCAGTGACCGGTATACGCAGTATTTT. Encoded protein: CASSDRYTQYF.

The J gene is TRBJ1-2, the V gene TRBV19; 7 bases are shared with TRBD1. The CDR3 loop spans 14 amino acids. Per germline, CDR1 LNHDA and CDR2 SQIVND (reference sequence). V dropped 5 bases and J dropped 7; count of bases not matched to a gene: 10. Here the CDR3 DNA reads TGTGCCAGTAGTGTTGACAGGGCGGTGAGTGGCTACACCTTC. Its protein product is CASSVDRAVSGYTF.

The V call is TRBV20-1, the J call TRBJ2-1, with D uncertain. CDR3 length equals 11 residues. The V end lost 0 bases, the J end lost 9 bases, and 6 bases lay between the germline ends. Per germline, CDR1 DFQATT and CDR2 SNEGSKA (reference sequence). The CDR3 region has the DNA TGCAGTGCTAGAGATCGAGGTGAGCAGTTCTTC. As protein: CSARDRGEQFF.

The rearrangement links TRBV28 to TRBJ1-4, with 11 bases identical to TRBD1. V lost 4 bases and J lost 11; bases outside the gene matches: 6. The CDR3 sequence is 14 residues long. Germline loops: CDR1 MDHEN, CDR2 SYDVKM. This chain's CDR3 is CASSSGQGAYKLFF. The DNA for the CDR3 is TGTGCCAGCAGTTCAGGACAGGGGGCGTATAAACTGTTTTTT.

J is TRBJ1-1 and V is TRBV18; 9 bases match TRBD1. Unmatched junction bases numbered 4, after V lost 0 bases and J lost 5 bases. The V gene's germline CDR1 is KGHSH and CDR2 LQKENI. The CDR3 extends over 15 amino acids. The DNA of the CDR3 is TGTGCCAGCTCACCACCGAACAGGGGGCTTACTGAAGCTTTCTTT. It specifies CASSPPNRGLTEAFF.

V usage is TRBV9 and J usage is TRBJ1-4, with 9 nucleotides matching TRBD1. This CDR3 comprises 16 residues. V was clipped by 3 bases and J by 5 bases; unmatched bases: 8. CDR1 SGDLS and CDR2 YYNGEE come from the germline V gene. The CDR3, as DNA: TGTGCCAGCAGCGACGCGGGACAGGGAATCAATGAAAAACTGTTTTTT. It codes for CASSDAGQGINEKLFF. Full variable domain (outside the CDR3, taken from reference TRBV9 and TRBJ1-4): DSGVTQTPKHLITATGQRVTLRCSPRSGDLSVYWYQQSLDQGLQFLIQYYNGEERAKGNILERFSAQQFPDLHSELNLSSLELGDSALYFCASSDAGQGINEKLFFGSGTQLSVL.

The genes are TRBV6-1 and TRBJ1-5; TRBD1 matches at 8 bases. CDR1 is MNHNS, CDR2 SASEGT, per germline. V dropped 3 bases and J dropped 0; count of bases not matched to a gene: 10. CDR3 length: 18 residues. The CDR3 is CASSDSDRGSSSNQPQHF. DNA of the CDR3: TGTGCCAGCAGTGATTCCGACAGGGGAAGCTCTAGCAATCAGCCCCAGCATTTT.

The V and J genes are TRBV3-1 (or the pseudogene TRBV3-2) and TRBJ1-6; D gene uncertain. The CDR3 contains 14 residues. Germline V CDR1 and CDR2: LGHDT, YNNKEL (reference sequence). Trimming shortened V by 1 base and J by 4 bases, and 5 bases separated the two germline ends. The CDR3 DNA reads as TGTGCCAGCAGCCAAGGCGGGTATAATTCACCCCTCCACTTT. Translated, it gives CASSQGGYNSPLHF.

This chain links TRBV5-1 with TRBJ2-3; a weak D match, TRBD2 (6 bases). This CDR3 comprises 14 residues. Between the trimmed V and J ends, which lost 4 bases and 5 bases, there was a span of 14 bases. Looked up from germline, CDR1 is SGHRS and CDR2 is YFSETQ. CDR3 DNA: TGCGCCAGCAGCACGGGACTTCTGGGAGATACGCAGTATTTT. It codes for CASSTGLLGDTQYF.

The rearrangement joins TRBV10-3 to TRBJ2-2, with D possibly being TRBD1 (6 bases). The V gene lost 4 bases and the J gene lost 9 bases, with 6 bases spanning the gap. Germline CDR1 reads ENHRY; CDR2 reads SYGVKD. The CDR3 loop spans 11 amino acids. In nucleotides, the CDR3 is TGTGCCATCAGTGGGGACAGGGAGCTGTTTTTT. Translated: CAISGDRELFF.

The rearrangement joins TRBV2 to TRBJ2-1; D uncertain. Trimming took 2 bases from V and 9 from J, leaving 14 bases between them. The germline gives CDR1 SNHLY, CDR2 FYNNEI. The CDR3 is 14 amino acids. CDR3 sequence: CASSEHFSPAEQFF. CDR3 nucleotides: TGTGCCAGCAGTGAACATTTTAGCCCGGCTGAGCAGTTCTTC. Based on the CDR3 plus reference TRBV2 and TRBJ2-1, the full variable domain is EPEVTQTPSHQVTQMGQEVILRCVPISNHLYFYWYRQILGQKVEFLVSFYNNEISEKSEIFDDQFSVERPDGSNFTLKIRSTKLEDSAMYFCASSEHFSPAEQFFGPGTRLTVL.